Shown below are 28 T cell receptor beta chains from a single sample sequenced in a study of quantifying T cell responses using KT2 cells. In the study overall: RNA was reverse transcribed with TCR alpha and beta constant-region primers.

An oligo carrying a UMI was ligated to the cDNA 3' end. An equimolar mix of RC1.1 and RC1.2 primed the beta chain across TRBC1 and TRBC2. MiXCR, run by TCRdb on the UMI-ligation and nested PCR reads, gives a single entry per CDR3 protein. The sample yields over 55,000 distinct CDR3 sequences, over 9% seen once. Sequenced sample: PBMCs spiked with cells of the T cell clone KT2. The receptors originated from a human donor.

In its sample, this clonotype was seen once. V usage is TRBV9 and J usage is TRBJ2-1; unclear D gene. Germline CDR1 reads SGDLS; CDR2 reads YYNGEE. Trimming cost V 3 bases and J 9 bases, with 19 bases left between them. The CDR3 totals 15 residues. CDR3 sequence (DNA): TGTGCCAGCAGCGCCCTGCCGACTCTAGGTAGTGAGCAGTTCTTC. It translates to CASSALPTLGSEQFF.

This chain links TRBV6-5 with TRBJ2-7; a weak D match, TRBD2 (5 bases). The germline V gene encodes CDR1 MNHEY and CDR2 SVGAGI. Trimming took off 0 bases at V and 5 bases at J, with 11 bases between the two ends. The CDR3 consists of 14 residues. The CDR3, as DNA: TGTGCCAGCAGTTACTCGGGGTCCGGGGACGAGCAGTACTTC. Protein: CASSYSGSGDEQYF.

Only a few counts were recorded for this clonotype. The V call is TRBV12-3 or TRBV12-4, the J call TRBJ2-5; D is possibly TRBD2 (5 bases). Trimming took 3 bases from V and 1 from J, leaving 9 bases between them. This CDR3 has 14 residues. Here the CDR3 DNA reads TGTGCCAGCAGTTTTAGGGAGCTCCAAGAGACCCAGTACTTC. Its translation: CASSFRELQETQYF.

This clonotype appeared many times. CDR3 residues: CASSSLTQETQYF. DNA for the CDR3: TGTGCCAGCAGCTCTCTGACCCAAGAGACCCAGTACTTC. This rearrangement joins TRBV11-2 to TRBJ2-5, with no clear D. The CDR3 runs to 13 residues. Trimming removed 4 bases from V and 1 base from J, with 7 bases in between. The germline V gene encodes CDR1 SGHAT and CDR2 FQNNGV.

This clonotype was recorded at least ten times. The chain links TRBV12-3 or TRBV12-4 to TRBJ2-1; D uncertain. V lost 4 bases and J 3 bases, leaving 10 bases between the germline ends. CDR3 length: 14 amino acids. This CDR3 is CASSWGWGYNEQFF. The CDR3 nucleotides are TGTGCCAGCAGTTGGGGTTGGGGCTACAATGAGCAGTTCTTC.

This CDR3 is CSARDNRGQGYYGYTF. CDR3 DNA sequence: TGCAGTGCTAGAGATAACCGGGGGCAGGGATACTATGGCTACACCTTC. This chain joins TRBV20-1 and TRBJ1-2; D possibly corresponds to TRBD1 (6 bases). The CDR3 loop spans 16 amino acids. Germline lookup yields CDR1 DFQATT and CDR2 SNEGSKA (reference sequence). Trimming removed 0 bases from V and 3 bases from J, with 17 bases in between.

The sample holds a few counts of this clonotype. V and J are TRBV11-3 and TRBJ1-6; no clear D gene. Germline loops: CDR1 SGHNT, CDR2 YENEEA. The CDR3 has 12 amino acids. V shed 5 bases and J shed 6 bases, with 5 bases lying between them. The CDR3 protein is CASSRRNSPLHF. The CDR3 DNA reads TGTGCCAGCAGCCGTCGTAATTCACCCCTCCACTTT.

CDR3 sequence: CASSTTGLRSAGTEAFF. The DNA for the CDR3 is TGTGCCAGCAGCACGACAGGGTTACGGTCCGCGGGCACTGAAGCTTTCTTT. The gene calls are TRBV5-5 and TRBJ1-1; TRBD1 matches 7 bases. CDR1 is SGHKS, CDR2 YYEKEE, per germline (reference sequence). The CDR3 sequence is 17 residues long. V was clipped by 4 bases and J by 4 bases; unmatched bases: 16.

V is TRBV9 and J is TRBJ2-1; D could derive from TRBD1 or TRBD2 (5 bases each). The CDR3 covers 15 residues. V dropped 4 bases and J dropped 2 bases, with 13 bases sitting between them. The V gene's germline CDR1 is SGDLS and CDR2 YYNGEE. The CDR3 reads CASSPGTVAYNEQFF. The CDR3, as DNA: TGTGCCAGCAGCCCAGGGACGGTCGCCTACAATGAGCAGTTCTTC. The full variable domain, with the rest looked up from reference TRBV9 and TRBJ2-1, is DSGVTQTPKHLITATGQRVTLRCSPRSGDLSVYWYQQSLDQGLQFLIQYYNGEERAKGNILERFSAQQFPDLHSELNLSSLELGDSALYFCASSPGTVAYNEQFFGPGTRLTVL.

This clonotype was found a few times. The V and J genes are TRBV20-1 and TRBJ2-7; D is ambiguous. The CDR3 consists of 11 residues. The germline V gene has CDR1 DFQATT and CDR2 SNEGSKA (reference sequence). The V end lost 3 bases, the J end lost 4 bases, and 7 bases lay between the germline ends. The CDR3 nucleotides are TGCAGTGCTAGTTTCTTTTACGAGCAGTACTTC. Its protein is CSASFFYEQYF.

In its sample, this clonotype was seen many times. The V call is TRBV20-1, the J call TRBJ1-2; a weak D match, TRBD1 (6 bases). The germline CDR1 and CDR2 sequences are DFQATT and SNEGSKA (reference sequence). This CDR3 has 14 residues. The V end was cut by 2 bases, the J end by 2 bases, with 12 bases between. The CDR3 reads CSARRDTQNYGYTF. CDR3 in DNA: TGCAGTGCTAGAAGGGACACCCAAAACTATGGCTACACCTTC.

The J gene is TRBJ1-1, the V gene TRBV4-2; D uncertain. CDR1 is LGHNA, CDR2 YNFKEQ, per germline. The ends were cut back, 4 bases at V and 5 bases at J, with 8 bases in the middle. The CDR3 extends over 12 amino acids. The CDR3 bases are TGTGCCAGCAGCCTCACGGCGACTGAAGCTTTCTTT. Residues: CASSLTATEAFF.

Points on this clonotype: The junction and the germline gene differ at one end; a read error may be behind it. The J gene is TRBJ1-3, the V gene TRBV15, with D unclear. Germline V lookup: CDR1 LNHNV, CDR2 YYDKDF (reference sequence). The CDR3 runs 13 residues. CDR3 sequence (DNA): TGTGCCACCATCAGACCGTCAGGAAACACCATATATTTT. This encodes CATIRPSGNTIYF.

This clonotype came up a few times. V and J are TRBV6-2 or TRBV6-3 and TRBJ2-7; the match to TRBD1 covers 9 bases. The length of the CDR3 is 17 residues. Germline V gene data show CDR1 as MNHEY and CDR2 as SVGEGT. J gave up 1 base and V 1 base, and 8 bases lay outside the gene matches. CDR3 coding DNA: TGTGCCAGCAGTTACTTTCTCCGGGGGACAGGGTCCTACGAGCAGTACTTC. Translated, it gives CASSYFLRGTGSYEQYF.

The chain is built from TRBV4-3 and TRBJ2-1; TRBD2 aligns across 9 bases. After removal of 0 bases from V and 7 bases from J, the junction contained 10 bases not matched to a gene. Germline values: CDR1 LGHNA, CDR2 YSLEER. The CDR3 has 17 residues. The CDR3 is CASSQDPSGRYGNEQFF. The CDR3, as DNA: TGCGCCAGCAGCCAAGATCCCAGCGGGAGGTACGGAAATGAGCAGTTCTTC.

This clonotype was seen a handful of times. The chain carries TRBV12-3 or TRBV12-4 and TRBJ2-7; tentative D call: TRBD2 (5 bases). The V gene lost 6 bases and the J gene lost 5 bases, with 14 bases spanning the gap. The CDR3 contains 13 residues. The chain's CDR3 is CASSRSGVDEQYF. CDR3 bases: TGTGCCAGCAGCCGGTCCGGGGTGGACGAGCAGTACTTC.

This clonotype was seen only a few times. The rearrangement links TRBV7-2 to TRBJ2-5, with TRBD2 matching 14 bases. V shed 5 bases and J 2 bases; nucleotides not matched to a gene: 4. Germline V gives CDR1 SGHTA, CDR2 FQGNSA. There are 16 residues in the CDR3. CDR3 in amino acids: CASSLGLAGGQETQYF. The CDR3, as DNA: TGTGCCAGCAGCCTCGGACTAGCGGGGGGACAAGAGACCCAGTACTTC.

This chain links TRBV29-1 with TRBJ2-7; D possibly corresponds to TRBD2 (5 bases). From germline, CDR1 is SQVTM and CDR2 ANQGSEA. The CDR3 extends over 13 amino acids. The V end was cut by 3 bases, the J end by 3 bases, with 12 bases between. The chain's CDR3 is CSVDGDGGYEQYF. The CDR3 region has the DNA TGCAGCGTTGACGGGGATGGTGGCTACGAGCAGTACTTC.

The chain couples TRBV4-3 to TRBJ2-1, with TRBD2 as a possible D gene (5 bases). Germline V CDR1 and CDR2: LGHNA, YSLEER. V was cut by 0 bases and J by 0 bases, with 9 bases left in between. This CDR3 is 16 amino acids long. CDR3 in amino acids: CASSQDPRDSYNEQFF. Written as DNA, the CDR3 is TGCGCCAGCAGCCAAGATCCCCGGGACTCCTACAATGAGCAGTTCTTC.

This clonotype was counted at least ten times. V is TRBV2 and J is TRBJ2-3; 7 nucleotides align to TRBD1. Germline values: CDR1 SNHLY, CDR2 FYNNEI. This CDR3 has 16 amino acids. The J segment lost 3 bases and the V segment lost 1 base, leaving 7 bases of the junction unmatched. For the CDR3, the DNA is TGTGCCAGCAGTGAAGGAAGGGGGCTAGCAACAGATACGCAGTATTTT. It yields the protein CASSEGRGLATDTQYF.

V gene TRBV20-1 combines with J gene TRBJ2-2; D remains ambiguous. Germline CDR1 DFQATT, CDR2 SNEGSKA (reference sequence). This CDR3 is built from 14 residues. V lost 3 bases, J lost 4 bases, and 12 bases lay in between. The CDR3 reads CSASVGRATGELFF. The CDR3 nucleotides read TGCAGTGCTAGTGTAGGCCGGGCCACCGGGGAGCTGTTTTTT.

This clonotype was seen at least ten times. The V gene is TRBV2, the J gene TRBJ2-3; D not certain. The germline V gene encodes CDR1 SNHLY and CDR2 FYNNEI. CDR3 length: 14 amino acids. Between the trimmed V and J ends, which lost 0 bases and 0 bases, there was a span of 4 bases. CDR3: CASSEAPSTDTQYF. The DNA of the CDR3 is TGTGCCAGCAGTGAAGCTCCTAGCACAGATACGCAGTATTTT.

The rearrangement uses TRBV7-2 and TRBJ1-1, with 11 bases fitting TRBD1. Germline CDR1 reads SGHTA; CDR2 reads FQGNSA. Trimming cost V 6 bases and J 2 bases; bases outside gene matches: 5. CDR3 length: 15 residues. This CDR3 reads CASRDRGRGNTEAFF. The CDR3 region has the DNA TGTGCCAGCAGGGACAGGGGGCGAGGTAACACTGAAGCTTTCTTT.

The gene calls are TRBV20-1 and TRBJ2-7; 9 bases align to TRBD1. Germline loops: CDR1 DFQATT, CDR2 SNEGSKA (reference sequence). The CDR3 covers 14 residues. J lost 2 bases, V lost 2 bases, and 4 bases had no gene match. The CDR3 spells CSARRDRVTYEQYF. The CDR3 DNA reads TGCAGTGCTAGACGGGACAGGGTCACCTACGAGCAGTACTTC.

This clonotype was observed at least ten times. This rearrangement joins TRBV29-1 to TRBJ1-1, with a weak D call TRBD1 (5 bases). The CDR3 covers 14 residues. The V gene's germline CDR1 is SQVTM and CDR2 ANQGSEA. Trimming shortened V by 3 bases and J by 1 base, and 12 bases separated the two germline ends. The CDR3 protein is CSVDSAGQNTEAFF. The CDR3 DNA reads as TGCAGCGTTGATTCGGCAGGGCAGAACACTGAAGCTTTCTTT. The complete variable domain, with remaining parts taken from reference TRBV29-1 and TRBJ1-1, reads SAVISQKPSRDICQRGTSLTIQCQVDSQVTMMFWYRQQPGQSLTLIATANQGSEATYESGFVIDKFPISRPNLTFSTLTVSNMSPEDSSIYLCSVDSAGQNTEAFFGQGTRLTVV.

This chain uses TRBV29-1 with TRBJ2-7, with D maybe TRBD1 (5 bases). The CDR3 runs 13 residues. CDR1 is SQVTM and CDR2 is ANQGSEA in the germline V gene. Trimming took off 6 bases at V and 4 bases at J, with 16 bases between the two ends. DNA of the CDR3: TGCAGCGTCGCCGCAAGGGGCGCGTACGAGCAGTACTTC. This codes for CSVAARGAYEQYF.

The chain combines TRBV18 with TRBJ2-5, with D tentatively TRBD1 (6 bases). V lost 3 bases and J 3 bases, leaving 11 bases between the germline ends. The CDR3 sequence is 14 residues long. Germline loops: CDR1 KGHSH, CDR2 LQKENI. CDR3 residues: CASSPGQPKETQYF. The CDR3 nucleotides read TGTGCCAGCTCACCCGGACAGCCCAAAGAGACCCAGTACTTC.

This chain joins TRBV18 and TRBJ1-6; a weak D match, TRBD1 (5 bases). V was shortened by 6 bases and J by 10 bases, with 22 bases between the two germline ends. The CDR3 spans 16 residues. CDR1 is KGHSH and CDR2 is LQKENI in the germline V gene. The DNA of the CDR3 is TGTGCCAGCTCCCCAACCTCCGCAGGGCCGGGCTCACCCCTCCACTTT. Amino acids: CASSPTSAGPGSPLHF.